This TCR gamma chain emerged from a study of Vδ1+ human thymocytes. Study-wide results and limits: Bulk data may be misread because of unexpected Vdelta2 sequences. In the thymus, TRG and TRD repertoires looked highly polyclonal with Gaussian CDR3 lengths.

This clone was recorded a few times. Its antigen is as yet unknown. J was trimmed by 10 bases and V by 3 bases; bases with no gene match: 3. In germline, CDR1 is GITISATS, CDR2 ISYDGTV (reference sequence). CDR3 length equals 10 residues. The template was reverse-transcribed extracted RNA. The CDR3 regions were amplified by multiplex PCR from V-gene primers to a constant-region primer. TCRdb repeated clone calling on the multiplex PCR reads with CATT. The sample yields around 12,000 gamma-chain clones, more than 35% seen once. V and J are TRGV9 and TRGJ1 or TRGJ2. This receptor was taken from a boy in the first two years of life who had congenital heart surgery. Sequencing input: Vdelta1+ gamma-delta thymocytes from the thymus. Stated subset: FACS-sorted CD3+ TCRalphabeta- TCRVdelta1+ TCRVdelta2- thymocytes. The CDR3 DNA reads TGTGCCTTGTGGGAGAGAAAGAAACTCTTT. The encoded protein is CALWERKKLF.